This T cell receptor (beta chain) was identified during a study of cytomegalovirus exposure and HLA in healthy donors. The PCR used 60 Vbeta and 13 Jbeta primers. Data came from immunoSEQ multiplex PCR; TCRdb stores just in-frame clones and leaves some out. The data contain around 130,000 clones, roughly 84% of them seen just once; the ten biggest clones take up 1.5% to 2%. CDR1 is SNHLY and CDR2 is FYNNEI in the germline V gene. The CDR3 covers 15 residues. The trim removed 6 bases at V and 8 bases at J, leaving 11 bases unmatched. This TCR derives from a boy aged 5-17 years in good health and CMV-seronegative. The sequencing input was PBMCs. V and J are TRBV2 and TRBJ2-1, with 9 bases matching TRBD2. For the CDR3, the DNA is TGTGCCAGCAGCCGCGCTAGCGGGGCGAGGGATGAGCAGTTCTTC. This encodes CASSRASGARDEQFF.